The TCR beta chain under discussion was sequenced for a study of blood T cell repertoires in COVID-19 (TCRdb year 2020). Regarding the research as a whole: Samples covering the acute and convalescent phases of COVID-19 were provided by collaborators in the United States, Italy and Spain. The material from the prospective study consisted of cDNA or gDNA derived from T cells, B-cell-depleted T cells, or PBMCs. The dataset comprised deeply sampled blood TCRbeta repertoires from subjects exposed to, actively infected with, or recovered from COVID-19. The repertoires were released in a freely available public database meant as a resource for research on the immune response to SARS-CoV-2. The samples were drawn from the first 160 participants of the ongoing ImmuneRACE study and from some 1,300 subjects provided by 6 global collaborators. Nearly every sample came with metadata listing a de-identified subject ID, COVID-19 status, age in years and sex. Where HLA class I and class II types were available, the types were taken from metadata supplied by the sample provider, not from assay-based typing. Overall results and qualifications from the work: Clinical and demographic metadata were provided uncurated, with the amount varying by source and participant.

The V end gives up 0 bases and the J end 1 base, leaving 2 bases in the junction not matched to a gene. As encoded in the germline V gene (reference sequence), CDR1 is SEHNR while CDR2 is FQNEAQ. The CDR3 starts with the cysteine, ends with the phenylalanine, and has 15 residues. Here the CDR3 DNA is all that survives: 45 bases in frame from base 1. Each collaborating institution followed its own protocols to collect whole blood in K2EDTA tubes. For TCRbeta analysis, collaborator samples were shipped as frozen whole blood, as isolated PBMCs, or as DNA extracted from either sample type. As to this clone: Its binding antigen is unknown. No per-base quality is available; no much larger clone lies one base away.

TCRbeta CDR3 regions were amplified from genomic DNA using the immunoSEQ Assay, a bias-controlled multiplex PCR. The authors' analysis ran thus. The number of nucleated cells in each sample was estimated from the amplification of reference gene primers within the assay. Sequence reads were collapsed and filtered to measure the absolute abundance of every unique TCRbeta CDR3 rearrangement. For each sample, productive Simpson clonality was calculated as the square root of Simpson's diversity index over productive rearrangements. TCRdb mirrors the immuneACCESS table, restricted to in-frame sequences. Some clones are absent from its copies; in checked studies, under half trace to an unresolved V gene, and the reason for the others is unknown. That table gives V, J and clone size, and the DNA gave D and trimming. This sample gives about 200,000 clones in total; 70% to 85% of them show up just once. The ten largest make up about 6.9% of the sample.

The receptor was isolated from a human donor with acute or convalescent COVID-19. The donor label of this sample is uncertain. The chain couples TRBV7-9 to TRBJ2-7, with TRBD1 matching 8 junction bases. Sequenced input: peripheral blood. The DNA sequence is TGTGCCAGCAGCTTAGCAGGACAGGGTTCCTACGAGCAGTACTTC. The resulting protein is CASSLAGQGSYEQYF.